Below are 5 T cell receptor beta chains sequenced from a single sample in a study of radiation and T cells in renal cell carcinoma. Here immunoSEQ multiplex PCR was the method, and the copy in TCRdb shows in-frame clones only, minus some. The sample contains 100,000 to 150,000 clones, about four fifths of which appear only once. Time point described: baseline pretreatment blood. The treatment here: 15 Gy SBRT to primary tumor, nephrectomy 4 weeks later. The input for sequencing was blood, taken from a patient whose treatment included radiotherapy and nephrectomy. Receptors were obtained from a woman aged 60-75 years with renal cell carcinoma.

V and J are TRBV21-1 and TRBJ1-4. TRBV21-1 has pseudogene status. The CDR3 covers 16 residues. The CDR3 here is CASSLTNGVLREKLFF. The CDR3 nucleotides read TGTGCCAGCAGCCTAACTAATGGGGTTTTAAGGGAAAAACTGTTTTTT.

This sequence joins TRBV28 and TRBJ2-3; 9 positions agree with TRBD1. The germline V gene encodes CDR1 MDHEN and CDR2 SYDVKM. The CDR3 has 14 amino acids. Trimming took 3 bases from V and 6 from J; bases not matched to a gene: 4. The DNA for the CDR3 is TGTGCCAGCAGTTTCGGGACAGGGTTTGATACGCAGTATTTT. This sequence encodes CASSFGTGFDTQYF.

The rearrangement links TRBV5-6 to TRBJ1-5; D is undetermined. V was clipped by 4 bases and J by 3 bases, with 14 bases between them. CDR1 SGHDT and CDR2 YYEEEE come from the germline V gene. The CDR3 contains 15 residues. CDR3 nucleotides: TGTGCCAGCAGCACCCCGAGGGAGCACAATCAGCCCCAGCATTTT. Protein: CASSTPREHNQPQHF.

Only a few counts were recorded for this clone. The chain couples TRBV15 to TRBJ2-1, with 8 bases matching TRBD2. V shed 0 bases, J shed 0 bases, and the junction held 4 bases outside the gene matches. The CDR3 is made up of 17 amino acids. CDR1 is LNHNV and CDR2 is YYDKDF in the germline V gene (reference sequence). The CDR3, as DNA: TGTGCCACCAGCAGAGAACTAGCGGTGAGCTCCTACAATGAGCAGTTCTTC. Its translation: CATSRELAVSSYNEQFF. Full variable domain (remainder filled in from reference TRBV15 and TRBJ2-1): DAMVIQNPRYQVTQFGKPVTLSCSQTLNHNVMYWYQQKSSQAPKLLFHYYDKDFNNEADTPDNFQSRRPNTSFCFLDIRSPGLGDTAMYLCATSRELAVSSYNEQFFGPGTRLTVL.

CDR3 residues: CASSPLKLAGGLSTDTQYF. The CDR3 DNA reads as TGTGCCAGCAGCCCACTTAAACTAGCGGGAGGGCTAAGCACAGATACGCAGTATTTT. V is TRBV7-2 and J is TRBJ2-3; 13 positions match TRBD2. With 5 bases clipped from V and 0 bases from J, the junction kept 11 bases outside the gene matches. Looked up from germline, CDR1 is SGHTA and CDR2 is FQGNSA. The CDR3 consists of 19 residues.